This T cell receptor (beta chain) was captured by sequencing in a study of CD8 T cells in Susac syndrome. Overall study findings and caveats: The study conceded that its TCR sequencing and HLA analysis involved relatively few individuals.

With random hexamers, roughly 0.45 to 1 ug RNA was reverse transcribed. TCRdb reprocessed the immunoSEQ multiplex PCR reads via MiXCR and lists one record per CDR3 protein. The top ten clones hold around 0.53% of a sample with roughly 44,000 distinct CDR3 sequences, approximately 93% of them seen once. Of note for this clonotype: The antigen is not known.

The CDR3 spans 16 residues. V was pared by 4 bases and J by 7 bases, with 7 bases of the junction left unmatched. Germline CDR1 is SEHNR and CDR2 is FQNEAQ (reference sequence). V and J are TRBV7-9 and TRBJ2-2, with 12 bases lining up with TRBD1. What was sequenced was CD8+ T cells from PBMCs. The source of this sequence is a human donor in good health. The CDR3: CASSYRDRGHVGELFF. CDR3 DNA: TGTGCCAGCAGCTACCGGGACAGGGGGCATGTCGGGGAGCTGTTTTTT.